The rows below give T cell receptor beta chains drawn from one sample of a study of shared T cell receptors in the human thymus. The method was immunoSEQ multiplex PCR; TCRdb's version includes in-frame clones alone and lacks a portion of them. The table has roughly 710,000 clones, 70% to 90% seen once. This sample also appeared in a second study, on human thymus T cells.

Sequencing was carried out using thymocytes. The source is a girl less than two years old with a congenital heart defect. CDR3s include the opening cysteine and the closing phenylalanine or tryptophan. A D gene is named only where the DNA matches it firmly. Clone size is shown for a subset of rows, as once, few, many or a class of expanded clone.

d_call: TRBD1
j_call: TRBJ2-1
clone_size: few
v_call: TRBV4-3
cdr3_aa: CASSQDDRGSYNEQFF
cdr3_nt: TGCGCCAGCAGCCAAGACGACAGGGGCTCCTACAATGAGCAGTTCTTC

d_call: -
j_call: TRBJ2-2
clone_size: -
v_call: TRBV6-5
cdr3_aa: CASSRRGTGELFF
cdr3_nt: TGTGCCAGCAGCCGCCGGGGGACCGGGGAGCTGTTTTTT

d_call: -
j_call: TRBJ1-1
clone_size: few
v_call: TRBV18
cdr3_aa: CASSPTPGNTEAFF
cdr3_nt: TGTGCCAGCTCACCCACCCCGGGGAACACTGAAGCTTTCTTT

d_call: TRBD1
j_call: TRBJ1-2
clone_size: -
v_call: TRBV5-6
cdr3_aa: CASSSPPTDRGNYGYTF
cdr3_nt: TGTGCCAGCAGCTCGCCGCCGACCGACAGGGGTAACTATGGCTACACCTTC

d_call: -
j_call: TRBJ2-5
clone_size: -
v_call: TRBV19
cdr3_aa: CASSIDGTVEETQYF
cdr3_nt: TGTGCCAGTAGTATAGATGGCACAGTTGAAGAGACCCAGTACTTC

d_call: TRBD1
j_call: TRBJ1-1
clone_size: -
v_call: TRBV4-3
cdr3_aa: CASSQDQGDTEAFF
cdr3_nt: TGCGCCAGCAGCCAAGATCAGGGGGACACTGAAGCTTTCTTT

d_call: TRBD2
j_call: TRBJ2-1
clone_size: -
v_call: TRBV5-6
cdr3_aa: CASSLAGGIGYNEQFF
cdr3_nt: TGTGCCAGCAGCTTGGCCGGGGGGATCGGCTACAATGAGCAGTTCTTC

d_call: TRBD1
j_call: TRBJ1-2
clone_size: -
v_call: TRBV6-1
cdr3_aa: CASTPGQGRESYTF
cdr3_nt: TGTGCCAGCACCCCCGGACAGGGGCGCGAAAGCTACACCTTC

d_call: -
j_call: TRBJ1-6
clone_size: -
v_call: TRBV28
cdr3_aa: CASSLPTAITPLHF
cdr3_nt: TGTGCCAGCAGTCTCCCCACTGCTATAACACCCCTCCACTTT

d_call: -
j_call: TRBJ2-2
clone_size: -
v_call: TRBV4-2
cdr3_aa: CASSQAQYLGELFF
cdr3_nt: TGTGCCAGCAGCCAAGCCCAGTATCTCGGGGAGCTGTTTTTT

d_call: TRBD2
j_call: TRBJ2-3
clone_size: few
v_call: TRBV10-3
cdr3_aa: CAISETETNLAGGVDTQYF
cdr3_nt: TGTGCCATCAGTGAGACCGAAACCAATCTAGCGGGGGGAGTAGATACGCAGTATTTT

d_call: -
j_call: TRBJ1-1
clone_size: -
v_call: TRBV6-6
cdr3_aa: CASIVLGENTEAFF
cdr3_nt: TGTGCCAGCATCGTCCTAGGGGAGAACACTGAAGCTTTCTTT

d_call: TRBD1
j_call: TRBJ1-6
clone_size: -
v_call: TRBV4-1
cdr3_aa: CASSQVIRDRVTIYNSPLHF
cdr3_nt: TGCGCCAGCAGCCAAGTTATCCGGGACAGGGTGACGATCTATAATTCACCCCTCCACTTT

d_call: -
j_call: TRBJ2-3
clone_size: -
v_call: TRBV5-1
cdr3_aa: CASSLVRGETTDTQYF
cdr3_nt: TGCGCCAGCAGCTTGGTGCGGGGAGAAACCACAGATACGCAGTATTTT

d_call: -
j_call: TRBJ2-5
clone_size: -
v_call: TRBV15
cdr3_aa: CATSRLGNQRYQETQYF
cdr3_nt: TGTGCCACCAGCAGATTAGGGAACCAGCGGTACCAAGAGACCCAGTACTTC

d_call: -
j_call: TRBJ2-7
clone_size: few
v_call: TRBV4-1
cdr3_aa: CASSQAPRSVRYF
cdr3_nt: TGCGCCAGCAGCCAAGCCCCTCGCAGCGTTCGGTACTTC

d_call: -
j_call: TRBJ2-5
clone_size: -
v_call: TRBV12-5
cdr3_aa: CASGLVQAPETQYF
cdr3_nt: TGTGCTAGTGGTTTGGTACAGGCCCCGGAGACCCAGTACTTC

d_call: -
j_call: TRBJ1-2
clone_size: -
v_call: TRBV14
cdr3_aa: CASSQIIGGHYGYTF
cdr3_nt: TGTGCCAGCAGCCAAATTATCGGGGGGCACTATGGCTACACCTTC

d_call: -
j_call: TRBJ1-1
clone_size: once
v_call: TRBV20-1
cdr3_aa: CSALAEAEAFF
cdr3_nt: TGCAGTGCTCTGGCGGAGGCTGAAGCTTTCTTT

d_call: -
j_call: TRBJ1-6
clone_size: -
v_call: TRBV5-6
cdr3_aa: CASSPYNSPLHF
cdr3_nt: TGTGCCAGCAGCCCGTATAATTCACCCCTCCACTTT

d_call: -
j_call: TRBJ2-2
clone_size: -
v_call: TRBV6-1
cdr3_aa: CASSEMSGAWTNTGELFF
cdr3_nt: TGTGCCAGCAGTGAAATGTCAGGGGCTTGGACCAACACCGGGGAGCTGTTTTTT

d_call: TRBD1
j_call: TRBJ2-3
clone_size: -
v_call: TRBV19
cdr3_aa: CASSSSSLQGQAGKVTQYF
cdr3_nt: TGTGCCAGTAGTTCTTCAAGTCTGCAGGGACAGGCCGGTAAGGTTACGCAGTATTTT